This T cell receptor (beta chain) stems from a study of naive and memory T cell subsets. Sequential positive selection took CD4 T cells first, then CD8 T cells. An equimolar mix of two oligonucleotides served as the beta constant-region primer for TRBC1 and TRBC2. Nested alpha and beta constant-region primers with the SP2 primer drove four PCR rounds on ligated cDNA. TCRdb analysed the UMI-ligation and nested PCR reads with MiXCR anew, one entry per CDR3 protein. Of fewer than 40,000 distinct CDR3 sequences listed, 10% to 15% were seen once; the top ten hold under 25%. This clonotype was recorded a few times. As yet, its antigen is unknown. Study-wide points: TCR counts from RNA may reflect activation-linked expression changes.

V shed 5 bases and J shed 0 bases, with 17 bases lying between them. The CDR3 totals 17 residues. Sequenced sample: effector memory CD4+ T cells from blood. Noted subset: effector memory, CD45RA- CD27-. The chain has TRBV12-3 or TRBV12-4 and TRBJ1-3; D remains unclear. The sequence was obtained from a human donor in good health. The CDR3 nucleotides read TGTGCCAGCAGTCCGCAGGAGGGCGCGATCTCTGGAAACACCATATATTTT. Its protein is CASSPQEGAISGNTIYF.